The source of this T cell receptor beta chain is a study of T-cell reconstitution after alpha-beta-depleted transplantation in children. Trimming shortened V by 1 base and J by 6 bases, and 8 bases separated the two germline ends. CDR1 and CDR2 from the germline V gene are SGHDT and YYEEEE. The CDR3 has 13 residues. This clonotype was recorded many times. Its matching antigen is unknown. General study points: Reportedly, alpha-beta T cells present about two months post-transplant originated from several hundred expanded clones of graft origin. At one year after transplant, newly produced T cells mostly accounted for T-cell counts and diversity. At day 60, the high TCRbeta diversity found in some patients originated from recipient T cells and thymic progenitors that had survived.

A TCRbeta library incorporating unique molecular identifiers was prepared. TCRdb reprocessed the PCR reads via MiXCR and lists one record per CDR3 protein. In the table there are roughly 220,000 distinct CDR3 sequences, around 8.4% of which are singletons. The origin of this receptor is a male patient aged 2-15 years who had a stem cell transplant for acute myeloid leukemia, so the T cells may come from the graft donor. The V gene is TRBV5-6, the J gene TRBJ2-1; D gene unclear. The sample was PBMCs, mostly from graft donor cells, taken 360 days after TCRalphabeta/CD19-depleted stem cell transplant. This CDR3 is CASSLRALNEQFF. DNA of the CDR3: TGTGCCAGCAGCTTGAGGGCTCTCAATGAGCAGTTCTTC.